Sequencing of this T cell receptor beta chain was carried out in a study of blood T cell repertoires in COVID-19. Study context: The samples span acute and convalescent COVID-19 from the United States, Italy and Spain. PBMCs, B-cell-depleted T cells, or T cells provided the cDNA or gDNA that made up the material.

Deletions cut 0 bases from V and 0 bases from J, with 4 bases between. CDR1 SGDLS and CDR2 YYNGEE come from the germline V gene. The length of the CDR3 is 14 residues. Original analysis: Amplifying reference gene primers gave estimates of nucleated cell counts. Only in-frame clones appear in the TCRdb table, and some are missing; sequencing was by immunoSEQ multiplex PCR. V and J calls and clone size are as listed in that table; D and trimming were resolved from the DNA. The data hold about 180,000 clones, with approximately 85% observed a single time. The sample taken for sequencing was peripheral blood. The genes are TRBV9 and TRBJ1-3; D uncertain. This TCR was recovered from a human donor with active or convalescent COVID-19. The donor label of this sample is uncertain. The CDR3 DNA is TGTGCCAGCAGCGTAGCAGGCTCTGGAAACACCATATATTTT. The encoded protein is CASSVAGSGNTIYF.